The T cell receptor (beta chain) described here comes from a study of identifying expanded T cells in peripheral blood. Study-level points and caveats: Differentially abundant clones: approximately 1.3 between replicates, just under 17 at about two weeks, approximately 18 at four. Variance in clone template counts between approximately two-week samples significantly increased with total template count across all healthy donors.

Concerning this clone itself: Its target is not known.

The V and J ends lost 4 bases and 1 base, in that order; junction bases with no gene match: 8. Germline V gene sequence: CDR1 SGHNT, CDR2 YYREEE (reference sequence). The CDR3 is 16 amino acids. No infections or other immune events were documented during collection. Clones were read by immunoSEQ multiplex PCR, and TCRdb kept only the in-frame ones, dropping some. The repertoire holds 100,000 or so clones, 80% to 90% seen once, with about a sixth in the top ten. The chain combines TRBV5-4 with TRBJ2-3; 8 bases are a match to TRBD2. Sequencing used blood. This sequence was found in a person aged 18 to 70 in good health. CDR3 in amino acids: CASSPPRRGGTDTQYF. CDR3 sequence (DNA): TGTGCCAGCAGCCCCCCTAGGCGGGGGGGCACAGATACGCAGTATTTT.